The entry below describes one T cell receptor beta chain. No cognate antigen has been identified for it. No clone much larger than this one lies a single base away; base qualities are absent. Other nucleotide sequences in the sample specify the same CDR3. TCR CDR3 regions were amplified from genomic DNA by multiplex PCR using the deep immunoSEQ assay. Extracted genomic DNA from each cell subset was spread evenly across all wells of several immunoSEQ 96-well plates, with each plate serving as a replicate. Each replicate PCR for sorted subsets received about 220 ng genomic DNA, equal to roughly 33,000 T cell genomes. Purified libraries were measured with a Qubit 3.0 fluorometer, size-checked on a Bioanalyzer 2100, and measured again with the KAPA Library Quantification kit. Every immunoSEQ 96-well plate was sequenced on a separate single-read 150-cycle Illumina NextSeq 550 flow cell. The authors processed their data as follows. Because the immunoSEQ output held only junctional sequences and lacked quality scores, the filtering could not match the filtering applied to full-length reads. Sequences were annotated with PyIR, a Python wrapper for IgBLAST v1.9, and V/J genes and CDR3 were assigned using IMGT germline references. Reads were filtered out if the reads had weak V/J assignments (E-value above 1e-6), no CDR3, stop codons, out-of-frame junctions, or ambiguous translated residues. V3J clonotypes were defined as sequences sharing an identical inferred V gene, J gene, and CDR3 amino acid sequence. Percentage overlap between repertoires was computed as shared unique clonotypes divided by the size of the smaller repertoire. Repertoire richness was assessed with RTK rarefaction, the Chao1 estimator, and Recon v2.1 estimates of unobserved clonotypes. For all TCRbeta clonotypes obtained by the gDNA method from a few donors, generation probabilities were computed with OLGA. Sourced from immuneACCESS, this table was stored by TCRdb with only in-frame sequences that have V and J called. A share of the clones is absent; for the studies checked, an unresolved V gene accounts for under half, and the remainder has no known explanation. The V and J calls and clone size come from that table; D and trimming were worked out from the DNA. The sample table contains approximately 1.4 million clones; only one count was recorded for 98% of them. Jointly, the top ten make up approximately 0.45% of the sample.

These data come from a study of shared clonotypes between healthy human individuals (dated by TCRdb to about 2020). Background for the entire study: The cohort included three men and a couple of women between 18 and 49 years of age. Leukapheresis yielded between about 0.9 and 9.5 billion PBMCs per donor. Blood TCR repertoires of roughly 5 healthy adults were deeply sequenced to estimate repertoire size and the extent of clonotype sharing between individuals. To increase sequencing depth and limit assay-specific biases, different laboratories used diverse techniques to prepare libraries and sequence TCR repertoires. Per donor, three plates each were used for CD4 naive and CD4 memory, two for CD8 naive, and one for CD8 memory. Results and caveats for the whole study, not just this receptor: Sampling was restricted to blood, and TCR repertoires in tissues likely differ from the TCR repertoires found in blood. The genetic and exposure-history diversity represented was limited by the small number of donors. When a handful of donors were compared, the shared fraction of clonotypes was about 5.4% for naive CD4, approximately 3.3% for naive CD8, 2% to 2.5% for memory CD4, and 0.4% for memory CD8. Incomplete sequencing was indicated by rarefaction of sorted-subset datasets, despite the large sequencing depth. Larger estimated clonotype richness was generally found for naive subsets than for memory subsets. Based on pairwise subsampling, the degree of clonotype sharing among donors was expected to be affected by sequencing depth. Compared with non-shared clonotypes, the clonotypes found in all four sorted-subset donors had higher generation probabilities.

The V and J ends are trimmed by 8 bases and 1 base, leaving 6 bases between them. There are 11 amino acids in the CDR3, from cysteine to phenylalanine inclusive. Solely the CDR3 DNA is kept, with 33 bases framed from the first base. Taken from the germline V gene, the CDR1 and CDR2 loops are SGHTA and FQGNSA. Donors were healthy HIV-negative adults with no recently reported acute infections or vaccinations. Every donor was a Caucasian adult residing in Nashville, Tennessee, USA. CD4+ T cells were enriched through magnetic negative selection, after which naive cells were positively selected on CD45RA and the remaining negative fraction served as the memory subset. After blood collection by leukapheresis, PBMCs were isolated using Ficoll-Histopaque density gradient centrifugation and then cryopreserved in the vapor phase of liquid nitrogen. Purity and quantity of every magnetically sorted T cell population were checked by analytical flow cytometry. Genomic DNA was isolated from every sorted fraction and measured by UV absorbance on a Nanodrop 2000c.

This TCR was sampled from a young man in good health. The sequenced material came from naive CD4+ T cells sorted from blood. This sample's cell subset or site label indicates: CD45RA+ positively selected. The rearranged chain carries TRBV7-2 and TRBJ2-7, and perhaps TRBD2 as D gene, on 6 matching bases. The DNA sequence is given as TGTGCCAGCGGGGGGTCCTACGAGCAGTACTTC. It encodes CASGGSYEQYF.